These 25 T cell receptor beta chains came from one sample sequenced in a study of CD8 T cells in ankylosing spondylitis. A single record per CDR3 protein comes from TCRdb applying MiXCR to the 5' RACE reads. The sample carries 250,000 to 400,000 distinct CDR3 sequences, approximately 10% recorded once. Specimen: blood, either unsorted or a sorted T cell fraction (not recorded which). These receptor sequences come from a female donor with ankylosing spondylitis or in good health (not recorded which).

In this sample, this clonotype turned up many times. The rearrangement joins TRBV5-1 to TRBJ2-1; no firm D call. V lost 2 bases to trimming and J lost 7 bases, with 16 bases between them. Germline CDR1 reads SGHRS; CDR2 reads YFSETQ. The CDR3 contains 15 residues. The CDR3 nucleotides read TGCGCCAGCAGCTTCACCCCCCGCCCTGAGAATGAGCAGTTCTTC. This encodes CASSFTPRPENEQFF.

This clonotype was counted at least ten times. CDR3 DNA sequence: TGTGCCAGCAGTTCCTATAGCGGACAGCGGATACCCCTCCACTTT. Translating gives CASSSYSGQRIPLHF. The rearrangement joins TRBV27 to TRBJ1-6; tentative D call: TRBD1 (6 bases). The CDR3 runs to 15 residues. Trimming stripped 4 bases from V and 12 bases from J, with 19 bases between. CDR1 and CDR2 from the germline V gene are MNHEY and SMNVEV (reference sequence).

The genes are TRBV12-3 or TRBV12-4 and TRBJ2-1; 8 bases align to TRBD2. CDR3 size: 16 residues. Trimming at V came to 6 bases and at J to 2 bases, leaving 9 bases not matched to a gene. The CDR3 protein is CASSLISGGTYNEQFF. As DNA, the CDR3 is TGTGCCAGCAGCCTTATCTCGGGGGGGACCTACAATGAGCAGTTCTTC.

This clonotype was counted many times. The chain carries TRBV24-1 and TRBJ2-2; the D is unclear. The CDR3 length is 15 residues. In germline, CDR1 is KGHDR, CDR2 SFDVKD. V was cut by 5 bases and J by 1 base, with 10 bases left in between. CDR3 amino acids: CATSGLRLNTGELFF. CDR3 in DNA: TGTGCCACCAGTGGTCTCAGGCTGAACACCGGGGAGCTGTTTTTT.

Ten or more counts support this clonotype. J is TRBJ2-1 and V is TRBV6-4; D perhaps matches TRBD2 (5 bases). The V end was cut by 4 bases, the J end by 2 bases, with 12 bases between. Germline V lookup: CDR1 MRHNA, CDR2 SNTAGT. The CDR3 runs to 15 residues. CDR3 protein: CASSALPGTYNEQFF. The CDR3 DNA is TGTGCCAGCAGTGCCCTCCCCGGGACCTACAATGAGCAGTTCTTC.

This clonotype was detected only a few times. The chain has TRBV20-1 and TRBJ2-3, with unresolved D. The CDR3 has 14 residues. From germline, CDR1 is DFQATT and CDR2 SNEGSKA (reference sequence). Trimming left V 2 bases short and J 3 bases short, with 12 bases between. CDR3 in amino acids: CSARRPTETDTQYF. The CDR3, as DNA: TGCAGTGCTAGAAGACCCACCGAGACAGATACGCAGTATTTT.

This clonotype has at least ten counts. The CDR3 bases are TGTGCCAGCAGTTTACAGCAGCCCCAGCATTTT. It encodes CASSLQQPQHF. This chain joins TRBV27 and TRBJ1-5; D gene unclear. V lost 2 bases to trimming and J lost 7 bases, with 3 bases between them. There are 11 residues in the CDR3. From germline, CDR1 is MNHEY and CDR2 SMNVEV (reference sequence).

The J gene is TRBJ2-1, the V gene TRBV24-1, with 8 positions matching TRBD1. CDR1 and CDR2 from the germline V gene are KGHDR and SFDVKD. Trimming cost V 3 bases and J 7 bases; bases outside gene matches: 10. The CDR3 sequence is 16 residues long. CDR3 DNA sequence: TGTGCCACCAGTGATACGCAGGGGGCCCAAGGTAATGAGCAGTTCTTC. Protein sequence: CATSDTQGAQGNEQFF.

This clonotype was detected many times. At one end, the junction sequence differs from germline, possibly due to a read error. This sequence joins TRBV5-1 and TRBJ1-1; no reliable D call. The CDR3 loop spans 13 amino acids. Germline loops: CDR1 SGHRS, CDR2 YFSETQ. In DNA form, the CDR3 reads TGCGCCAGCAGCCCTACAAGTAACATTGAAGCTTTCTTT. Translating it yields CASSPTSNIEAFF.

DNA for the CDR3: TGTGCCAGCAGCACCCGACAGATGACTGAAGCTTTCTTT. This sequence encodes CASSTRQMTEAFF. V gene TRBV5-5 combines with J gene TRBJ1-1, with D possibly being TRBD1 (5 bases). V shed 4 bases and J shed 5 bases, with 12 bases lying between them. CDR3 length equals 13 residues. Germline V CDR1 and CDR2: SGHKS, YYEKEE (reference sequence).

This clonotype occurred many times. CDR3 nucleotides: TGTGCCAGGACCCCTAGCGGGAGAAGCACAGATACGCAGTATTTT. Its translation: CARTPSGRSTDTQYF. V and J are TRBV7-2 and TRBJ2-3, with 10 bases lining up with TRBD2. The germline V gene has CDR1 SGHTA and CDR2 FQGNSA. Germline trimming cut 9 bases from V and 0 bases from J; bases unmatched to any gene: 6. The CDR3 contains 15 residues.

This clonotype was observed at least ten times. The chain combines TRBV12-3 or TRBV12-4 with TRBJ2-3; D might be TRBD2 (6 bases). Trimming took 8 bases from V and 4 from J, leaving 13 bases between them. The CDR3 runs 13 residues. This CDR3 is CASGWRVADTQYF. CDR3 nucleotide sequence: TGTGCCAGCGGCTGGAGGGTTGCAGATACGCAGTATTTT.

This clonotype was recorded many times. This sequence joins TRBV6-1 and TRBJ2-3; 8 positions agree with TRBD2. Germline V lookup: CDR1 MNHNS, CDR2 SASEGT. The CDR3 consists of 14 residues. J lost 5 bases, V lost 8 bases, and 9 bases had no gene match. CDR3: CASCQAGAIDTQYF. CDR3 in DNA: TGTGCCAGCTGCCAAGCGGGAGCTATAGATACGCAGTATTTT.

This clonotype has a count of ten or more. The gene calls are TRBV20-1 and TRBJ2-7; TRBD1 might be the D (5 bases). Germline assignment: CDR1 DFQATT and CDR2 SNEGSKA (reference sequence). V dropped 3 bases and J dropped 3 bases, with 6 bases sitting between them. The CDR3 has 11 residues. The chain's CDR3 is CSASQGYEQYF. DNA of the CDR3: TGCAGTGCTAGCCAGGGCTACGAGCAGTACTTC.

This clonotype was found many times. The chain is built from TRBV7-2 and TRBJ2-5; TRBD2 matches at 10 bases. V lost 2 bases to trimming and J lost 5 bases; unmatched junction nucleotides: 8. The germline V gene encodes CDR1 SGHTA and CDR2 FQGNSA. CDR3 length: 16 amino acids. This CDR3 is CASSLLAGGLGETQYF. CDR3 nucleotide sequence: TGTGCCAGCAGCTTATTAGCGGGGGGCCTAGGGGAGACCCAGTACTTC. The complete variable domain, with remaining parts taken from reference TRBV7-2 and TRBJ2-5, reads GAGVSQSPSNKVTEKGKDVELRCDPISGHTALYWYRQSLGQGLEFLIYFQGNSAPDKSGLPSDRFSAERTGGSVSTLTIQRTQQEDSAVYLCASSLLAGGLGETQYFGPGTRLLVL.

This clonotype came up a few times. The chain carries TRBV11-2 and TRBJ2-7, with 9 bases identical to TRBD1. The CDR3 loop spans 17 amino acids. With V trimmed by 5 bases and J by 3 bases, 14 bases remained unmatched. Germline lookup yields CDR1 SGHAT and CDR2 FQNNGV. The CDR3 loop reads CASSNRDRDENFYEQYF. The CDR3 DNA follows: TGTGCCAGCAGCAACCGGGACAGGGACGAGAATTTCTACGAGCAGTACTTC.

The chain employs TRBV11-3 and TRBJ1-4; D perhaps matches TRBD1 (5 bases). The CDR3 runs to 15 residues. Trimming removed 3 bases from V and 3 bases from J, with 11 bases in between. Per the germline V gene, CDR1 is SGHNT and CDR2 is YENEEA. CDR3 in amino acids: CASSLRGGPNEKLFF. CDR3 coding DNA: TGTGCCAGCAGCTTGCGTGGGGGACCTAATGAAAAACTGTTTTTT.

Ten or more counts support this clonotype. V usage is TRBV6-1 and J usage is TRBJ2-7; D unresolved. The CDR3 consists of 14 residues. Trimming cost V 0 bases and J 3 bases, with 9 bases left between them. CDR1 is MNHNS, CDR2 SASEGT, per germline. The CDR3 coding sequence is TGTGCCAGCAGTGAAGCCGACGGAAGCTACGAGCAGTACTTC. It encodes CASSEADGSYEQYF.

This clonotype was found many times. The chain couples TRBV20-1 to TRBJ2-3; D uncertain. The V end was cut by 3 bases, the J end by 3 bases, with 4 bases between. CDR1 and CDR2 from the germline V gene are DFQATT and SNEGSKA (reference sequence). This CDR3 is built from 11 residues. This chain's CDR3 is CSARQTDTQYF. The CDR3 DNA reads as TGCAGTGCTAGGCAAACAGATACGCAGTATTTT.

For the CDR3, the DNA is TGTGCCAGCAGCCAAGCGGACAGGGACTTTGATGGCTACACCTTC. As protein: CASSQADRDFDGYTF. The rearrangement uses TRBV3-1 and TRBJ1-2; 8 bases fit TRBD1. Unmatched junction bases numbered 7, after V lost 1 base and J lost 6 bases. Germline V gene lookup returns CDR1 LGHDT and CDR2 YNNKEL (reference sequence). CDR3 length: 15 amino acids. The variable domain in full, with the rest retrieved from reference TRBV3-1 and TRBJ1-2, is DTAVSQTPKYLVTQMGNDKSIKCEQNLGHDTMYWYKQDSKKFLKIMFSYNNKELIINETVPNRFSPKSPDKAHLNLHINSLELGDSAVYFCASSQADRDFDGYTFGSGTRLTVV.

This clonotype has ten or more counts. The V call is TRBV5-1, the J call TRBJ1-4; possibly TRBD1 for D (6 bases). The CDR3 spans 15 residues. Germline-derived CDR1 and CDR2 are SGHRS and YFSETQ. Trimming shortened V by 0 bases and J by 3 bases, and 9 bases separated the two germline ends. CDR3 bases: TGCGCCAGCAGCTTGGTTTCAGGGGCTAATGAAAAACTGTTTTTT. Its translation: CASSLVSGANEKLFF. The full variable domain, in which reference TRBV5-1 and TRBJ1-4 provide the parts outside the CDR3, is KAGVTQTPRYLIKTRGQQVTLSCSPISGHRSVSWYQQTPGQGLQFLFEYFSETQRNKGNFPGRFSGRQFSNSRSEMNVSTLELGDSALYLCASSLVSGANEKLFFGSGTQLSVL.

The V and J genes are TRBV18 and TRBJ2-5; D unresolved. V lost 0 bases and J 4 bases, leaving 12 bases between the germline ends. Germline CDR1 and CDR2: KGHSH and LQKENI. CDR3 length equals 15 residues. The DNA for the CDR3 is TGTGCCAGCTCACCACCTAGCCTCCCCAGAGAGACCCAGTACTTC. Amino acids: CASSPPSLPRETQYF.

At least ten counts were recorded for this clonotype. This chain links TRBV20-1 with TRBJ2-2, with D possibly being TRBD1 (6 bases). This CDR3 spans 17 amino acids. V lost 0 bases to trimming and J lost 3 bases, with 17 bases between them. Germline CDR1 reads DFQATT; CDR2 reads SNEGSKA (reference sequence). CDR3 DNA: TGCAGTGCTAGAGAAAGGACAGTCGACTTCCACACCGGGGAGCTGTTTTTT. This translates into CSARERTVDFHTGELFF.

This clonotype was observed many times. The chain combines TRBV10-3 with TRBJ2-2; 8 bases are a match to TRBD1. Germline V gene data show CDR1 as ENHRY and CDR2 as SYGVKD. Trimming removed 4 bases from V and 1 base from J; junction bases left unmatched: 2. The CDR3 is 15 amino acids. CDR3 residues: CAISGQGLNTGELFF. The CDR3 DNA reads as TGTGCCATCAGTGGACAGGGGTTGAACACCGGGGAGCTGTTTTTT.

Turning to this clonotype: With a much larger clone just one base away, this may be a read error. The rearrangement uses TRBV6-2 or TRBV6-3 and TRBJ2-7; 7 nucleotides agree with TRBD2. The V gene's germline CDR1 is MNHEY and CDR2 SVGEGT. The CDR3 has 15 residues. The CDR3 region is CASCYSIGRAHEQYF. The DNA of the CDR3 is TGTGCCAGCTGTTACTCGATAGGGAGGGCTCACGAGCAGTACTTC.